This T cell receptor (beta chain) was documented in a study of T cells in narcolepsy. General observations from the study: Autoreactive clonotypes reportedly recurred in blood of same and different patients, not controls. Autoreactive clone sequences were missing from some blood memory CD4+ repertoires.

In germline, CDR1 is MNHEY, CDR2 SVGAGI. This CDR3 has 15 amino acids. V lost 0 bases to trimming and J lost 2 bases, with 10 bases between them. This clone was detected only a few times. The antigen is undetermined. The method was immunoSEQ multiplex PCR; TCRdb's version includes in-frame clones alone and lacks a portion of them. This table has 30,000 to 40,000 clones, approximately 85% appearing once. The specimen was CD45RA- memory CD4+ T cells from PBMCs. The receptor was derived from a human donor with narcolepsy. The gene calls are TRBV6-5 and TRBJ2-5, with a tentative D call TRBD1 (5 bases). CDR3 bases: TGTGCCAGCAGTTACTCTCGACAGCCTCAAGAGACCCAGTACTTC. It specifies CASSYSRQPQETQYF.